Presented here are 17 T cell receptor beta chains from one specimen sequenced in a study of T cell responses to AZD1222 COVID-19 vaccine. Assay: immunoSEQ multiplex PCR; the TCRdb copy retains only in-frame clones and omits some. This table holds 160,000 or so clones, over 70% found once. The specimen was peripheral blood, collected 28 days after the second AZD1222 dose. These receptors all come from an adult who received the AZD1222 COVID-19 vaccine.

This clone was recorded once. The CDR3: CASSLFNSPLHF. Here the CDR3 DNA reads TGTGCCAGCAGCTTATTTAATTCACCCCTCCACTTT. The V and J genes are TRBV7-8 and TRBJ1-6; D not certain. The length of the CDR3 is 12 residues. V lost 2 bases and J lost 6, with 2 bases in between. CDR1 and CDR2 (germline): SGHVS, FQNEAQ. Based on the CDR3 plus reference TRBV7-8 and TRBJ1-6, the full variable domain is GAGVSQSPRYKVAKRGQDVALRCDPISGHVSLFWYQQALGQGPEFLTYFQNEAQLDKSGLPSDRFFAERPEGSVSTLKIQRTQQEDSAVYLCASSLFNSPLHFGNGTRLTVT.

This chain joins TRBV27 and TRBJ2-7, with 13 bases identical to TRBD2. Germline V gene sequence: CDR1 MNHEY, CDR2 SMNVEV (reference sequence). The CDR3 is made up of 16 amino acids. V lost 6 bases, J lost 6 bases, and 11 bases stayed unmatched. As DNA, the CDR3 is TGTGCCAGCAGCTTAACACTAGCGGGAGGGCCCGGCGAGCAGTACTTC. Protein product: CASSLTLAGGPGEQYF.

The chain recombines TRBV7-3 with TRBJ2-1; D remains ambiguous. CDR1 is SGHTA, CDR2 FQGTGA, per germline. Trimming removed 5 bases at V and 5 bases at J, with 19 bases between. The CDR3 spans 16 residues. This CDR3 is CASSKVGAALDNEQFF. DNA of the CDR3: TGTGCCAGCAGCAAAGTCGGCGCGGCCCTCGACAATGAGCAGTTCTTC.

The chain uses TRBV7-2 and TRBJ2-3; perhaps D is TRBD1 or TRBD2 (7 bases each). The CDR3 has 18 residues. Germline V gene data show CDR1 as SGHTA and CDR2 as FQGNSA. The ends were cut back, 1 base at V and 1 base at J, with 18 bases in the middle. This chain's CDR3 is CASSLVWGRGPGTDTQYF. Here the CDR3 DNA reads TGTGCCAGCAGCTTAGTATGGGGGAGGGGGCCGGGCACAGATACGCAGTATTTT.

The V call is TRBV6-2 or TRBV6-3, the J call TRBJ1-5; no clear D gene. Germline assignment: CDR1 MNHEY and CDR2 SVGEGT. Deletions cut 2 bases from V and 8 bases from J, with 10 bases between. This CDR3 has 13 amino acids. The CDR3 DNA follows: TGTGCCAGCAGTTACGGGGTTCGGGAGCCCCAGCATTTT. It is translated as CASSYGVREPQHF.

The rearrangement uses TRBV3-1 (or the pseudogene TRBV3-2) and TRBJ1-4; 7 nucleotides line up with TRBD1. With 4 bases clipped from V and 8 bases from J, the junction kept 10 bases outside the gene matches. The CDR3 consists of 15 residues. Germline V CDR1 and CDR2: LGHDT, YNNKEL (reference sequence). Here the CDR3 DNA reads TGTGCCAGCAGCCCCCGACAGGGTCAAGGAGAAAAACTGTTTTTT. Translating it yields CASSPRQGQGEKLFF.

CDR3 amino acids: CASSASGFPYNEQFF. In nucleotides, the CDR3 is TGTGCCAGCAGCGCTAGCGGGTTCCCCTACAATGAGCAGTTCTTC. This chain connects TRBV6-4 to TRBJ2-1; 8 bases line up with TRBD2. Germline V gives CDR1 MRHNA, CDR2 SNTAGT. This CDR3 spans 15 amino acids. The junction had 6 bases not matched to a gene; V was cut back by 6 bases and J by 2 bases.

V gene TRBV6-4 combines with J gene TRBJ2-1; perhaps D is TRBD1 or TRBD2 (5 bases each). This CDR3 is built from 14 residues. The V end was cut by 6 bases, the J end by 0 bases, with 9 bases between. CDR1 MRHNA and CDR2 SNTAGT come from the germline V gene. In DNA, the CDR3 is TGTGCCAGCAGCCGGGACCACTCCTACAATGAGCAGTTCTTC. Protein sequence: CASSRDHSYNEQFF.

The V call is TRBV18, the J call TRBJ2-2, with 9 bases fitting TRBD1. The J segment lost 1 base and the V segment lost 4 bases, leaving 7 bases of the junction unmatched. This CDR3 comprises 17 residues. Germline CDR1 KGHSH, CDR2 LQKENI. This chain's CDR3 is CASSRLRTGVNTGELFF. The CDR3 bases are TGTGCCAGCTCACGACTTAGGACAGGGGTGAACACCGGGGAGCTGTTTTTT.

V is TRBV5-1 and J is TRBJ1-2; 7 bases align to TRBD1. J lost 0 bases, V lost 3 bases, and 5 bases had no gene match. CDR1 and CDR2 from the germline V gene are SGHRS and YFSETQ. CDR3 length equals 15 residues. CDR3 protein: CASSSRQGTNYGYTF. For the CDR3, the DNA is TGCGCCAGCAGCTCCAGACAGGGAACTAACTATGGCTACACCTTC.

This clone appeared once. V gene TRBV12-3 or TRBV12-4 combines with J gene TRBJ1-1, with D uncertain. The CDR3 is 13 residues long. V was cut by 5 bases and J by 1 base, with 8 bases left in between. The DNA for the CDR3 is TGTGCCAGCAGTACACCCCGGAACACTGAAGCTTTCTTT. Translated, it gives CASSTPRNTEAFF.

The gene calls are TRBV28 and TRBJ1-1; the D is unclear. The V end lost 3 bases, the J end lost 11 bases, and 10 bases lay between the germline ends. Looked up from germline, CDR1 is MDHEN and CDR2 is SYDVKM. The CDR3 totals 11 residues. DNA for the CDR3: TGTGCCAGCAGTTTGAGGCAGTCGGCTTTCTTT. It yields the protein CASSLRQSAFF.

V gene TRBV6-5 combines with J gene TRBJ2-1; TRBD2 matches 8 bases. Germline CDR1 is MNHEY and CDR2 is SVGAGI. Trimming at V came to 6 bases and at J to 7 bases, leaving 11 bases not matched to a gene. This CDR3 is 15 amino acids long. CDR3: CASSRGLAGMNEQFF. DNA of the CDR3: TGTGCCAGCAGCCGAGGACTAGCCGGGATGAATGAGCAGTTCTTC.

The chain has TRBV10-1 and TRBJ2-7; tentatively, D is TRBD1 (6 bases). Per germline, CDR1 WNHNN and CDR2 SYGVQD (reference sequence). With 8 bases removed from V and 3 bases from J, the gap between germline ends came to 35 bases. The CDR3 totals 20 residues. The CDR3 DNA reads TGCGCCAGCCGGGCCAACCTAAGCATCAGCAGGGGATTCTCCCTCTACGAGCAGTACTTC. This sequence encodes CASRANLSISRGFSLYEQYF.

The chain links TRBV5-6 to TRBJ2-3; D might be TRBD1 (6 bases). V shed 0 bases and J shed 10 bases, with 9 bases lying between them. Germline V CDR1 and CDR2: SGHDT, YYEEEE. The CDR3 runs to 12 residues. DNA for the CDR3: TGTGCCAGCAGCTTGGACAGGGTGGCGCAGTATTTT. It is translated as CASSLDRVAQYF.

This sequence joins TRBV19 and TRBJ1-5; no clear D. This CDR3 comprises 14 residues. Germline assignment: CDR1 LNHDA and CDR2 SQIVND (reference sequence). V lost 6 bases to trimming and J lost 2 bases, with 11 bases between them. The CDR3 bases are TGTGCCAGTAGCCGTGACCGTGGCAATCAGCCCCAGCATTTT. This sequence encodes CASSRDRGNQPQHF.

This chain joins TRBV19 and TRBJ2-3; the D is unclear. V dropped 2 bases and J dropped 0 bases, with 12 bases sitting between them. From germline, CDR1 is LNHDA and CDR2 SQIVND (reference sequence). CDR3 length: 16 amino acids. CDR3 bases: TGTGCCAGTAGTATATCCGCGGTCCATAGCACAGATACGCAGTATTTT. This codes for CASSISAVHSTDTQYF.